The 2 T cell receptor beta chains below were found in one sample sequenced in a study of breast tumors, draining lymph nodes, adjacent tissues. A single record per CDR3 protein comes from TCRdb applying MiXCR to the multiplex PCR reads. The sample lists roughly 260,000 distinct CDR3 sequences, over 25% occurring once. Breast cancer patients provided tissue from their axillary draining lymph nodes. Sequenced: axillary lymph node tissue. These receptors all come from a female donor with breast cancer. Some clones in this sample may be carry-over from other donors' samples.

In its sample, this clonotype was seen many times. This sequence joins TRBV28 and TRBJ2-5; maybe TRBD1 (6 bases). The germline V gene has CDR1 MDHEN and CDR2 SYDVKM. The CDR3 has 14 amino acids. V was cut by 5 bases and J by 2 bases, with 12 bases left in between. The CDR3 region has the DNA TGTGCCAGCAGTCCCACAGGGTTGCAAGAGACCCAGTACTTC. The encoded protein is CASSPTGLQETQYF.

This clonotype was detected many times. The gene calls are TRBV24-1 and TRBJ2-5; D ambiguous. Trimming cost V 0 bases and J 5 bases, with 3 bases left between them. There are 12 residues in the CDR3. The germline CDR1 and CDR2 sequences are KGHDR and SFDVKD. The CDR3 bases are TGTGCCACCAGTGATTTGCTCGAGACCCAGTACTTC. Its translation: CATSDLLETQYF.